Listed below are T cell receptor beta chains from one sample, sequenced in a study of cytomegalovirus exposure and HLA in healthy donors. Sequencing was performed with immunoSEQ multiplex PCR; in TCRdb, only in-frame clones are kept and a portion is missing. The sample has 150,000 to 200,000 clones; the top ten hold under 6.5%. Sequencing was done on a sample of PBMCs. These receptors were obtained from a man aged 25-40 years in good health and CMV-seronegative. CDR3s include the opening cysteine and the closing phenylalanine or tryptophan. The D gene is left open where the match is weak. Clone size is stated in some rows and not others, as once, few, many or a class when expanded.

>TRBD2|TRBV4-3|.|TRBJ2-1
TGCGCCAGCAGCCAAGGACTAGCGGGGTGGTTGAATGAGCAGTTCTTC
CASSQGLAGWLNEQFF
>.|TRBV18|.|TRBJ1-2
TGTGCCAGCTCACCAATAGAACAGGCCCTCTATGGCTACACCTTC
CASSPIEQALYGYTF
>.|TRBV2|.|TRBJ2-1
TGTGCCAGCAGTCACTATACAGGAAGAGAGCAGTTCTTC
CASSHYTGREQFF
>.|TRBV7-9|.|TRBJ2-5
TGTGCCAGCAGCCCCACAGGAGTCCTTGGTGGGACCCAGTACTTC
CASSPTGVLGGTQYF
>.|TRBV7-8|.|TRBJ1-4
TGTGCCAGCAGCCGATTGACAGAGACTAATGAAAAACTGTTTTTT
CASSRLTETNEKLFF
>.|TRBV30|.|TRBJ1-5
TGTGCCTGGAGCGCGGGCGGCAATCAGCCCCAGCATTTT
CAWSAGGNQPQHF
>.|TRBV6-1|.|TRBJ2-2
TGTGCCAGCAGTGAGGTGCAGTCGAACACCGGGGAGCTGTTTTTT
CASSEVQSNTGELFF
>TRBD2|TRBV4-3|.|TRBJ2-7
TGCGCCAGCAGCCAAGAGACTAGCGGGGCTTACGAGCAGTACTTC
CASSQETSGAYEQYF
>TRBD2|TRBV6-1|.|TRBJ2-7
TGTGCCAGCAGTATCGGGGGGACCTACGAGCAGTACTTC
CASSIGGTYEQYF
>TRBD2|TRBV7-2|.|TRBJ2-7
TGTGCCAGCAGCTTATCTTTAGCGGGAGTATACGAGCAGTACTTC
CASSLSLAGVYEQYF
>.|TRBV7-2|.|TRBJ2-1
TGTGCCAGCAGTAGGTTACAGGCTCCCTACAATGAGCAGTTCTTC
CASSRLQAPYNEQFF
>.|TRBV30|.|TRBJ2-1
TGTGCCTGGAGTCCCCTAGCTCCCTACAATGAGCAGTTCTTC
CAWSPLAPYNEQFF
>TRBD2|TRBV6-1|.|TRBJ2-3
TGTGCCAGCAGTGAAGCGGGGGGGATCACAGATACGCAGTATTTT
CASSEAGGITDTQYF
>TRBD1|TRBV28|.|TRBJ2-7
TGTGCCAGCAGTACCCGGGACAGGGTCTACGAGCAGTACTTC
CASSTRDRVYEQYF
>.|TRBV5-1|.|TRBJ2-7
TGCGCCAGCAGCCTCCAGCAGGGCCACTACGAGCAGTACTTC
CASSLQQGHYEQYF
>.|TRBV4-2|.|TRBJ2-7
TGTGCCAGCAGCCAAGTGAATGGGGCAGGGAAACGCTCCTACGAGCAGTACTTC
CASSQVNGAGKRSYEQYF
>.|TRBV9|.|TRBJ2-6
TGTGCCAGCAGCGTTCGACAGGTGGGCTCTGGGGCCAACGTCCTGACTTTC
CASSVRQVGSGANVLTF
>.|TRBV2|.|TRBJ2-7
TGTGCCGGATCCCCCCAGGGCACCTACGAGCAGTACTTC
CAGSPQGTYEQYF
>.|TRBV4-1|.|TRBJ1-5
TGCGCCAGCAGCCAATCGTTTACTAGGGGGAATCAGCCCCAGCATTTT
CASSQSFTRGNQPQHF
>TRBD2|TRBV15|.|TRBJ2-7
TGTGCCACCAGCAGAGATGCTAGCGGGGCCTCCTACGAGCAGTACTTC
CATSRDASGASYEQYF
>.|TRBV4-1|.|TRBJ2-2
TGCGCCAGCAGCCAAGATGCGCTAGCACGTACCGGGGAGCTGTTTTTT
CASSQDALARTGELFF
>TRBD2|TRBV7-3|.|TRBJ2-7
TGTGCCAGCAGCTTCTCCGAGCGGGAGACCGCTTGGTACGAGCAGTACTTC
CASSFSERETAWYEQYF
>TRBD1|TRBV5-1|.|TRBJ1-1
TGCGCCAGCAGCGGGGGGACAGGTGGCACTGAAGTTTTCTTT
CASSGGTGGTEVFF
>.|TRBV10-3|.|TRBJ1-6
TGTGCCATCAGCGAAACTACTCCAGGGTCTTCACCCCTCCACTTT
CAISETTPGSSPLHF
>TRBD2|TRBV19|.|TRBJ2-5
TGTGCCAGTAATCAGCGGGGGCTTCAAGAGACCCAGTACTTC
CASNQRGLQETQYF
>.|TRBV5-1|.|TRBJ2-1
TGCGCCAGCAGCCCCGATTCGGTGAAGCAGTTCTTC
CASSPDSVKQFF
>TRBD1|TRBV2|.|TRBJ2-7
TGTGCCAGCACCGGGACAGGGGCAGACGAGCAGTACTTC
CASTGTGADEQYF
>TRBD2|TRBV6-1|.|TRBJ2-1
TGTGCCAGCAGTGAAGTTAAGGGAGGCAGGACTAGAGCCGAGCAGTTCTTC
CASSEVKGGRTRAEQFF
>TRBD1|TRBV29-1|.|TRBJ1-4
TGCAGCGTACCGGGACAGGGGAATGAAAAACTGTTTTTT
CSVPGQGNEKLFF
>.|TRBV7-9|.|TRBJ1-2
TGTGCCAGCAGCTTAGGGGCAGATGGCTACACCTTC
CASSLGADGYTF
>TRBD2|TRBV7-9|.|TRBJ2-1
TGTGCCAGCAGCTTAGCGGGGGGGGTCAATGAGCAGTTCTTC
CASSLAGGVNEQFF
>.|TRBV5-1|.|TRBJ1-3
TGCGCCAGCATGCCCGAGGCCTCTGGAAACACCATATATTTT
CASMPEASGNTIYF
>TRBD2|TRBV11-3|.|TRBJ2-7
TGTGCCAGCACCCGGCGGGAGGGGCCCTACGAGCAGTACTTC
CASTRREGPYEQYF
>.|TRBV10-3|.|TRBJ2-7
TGTGCCATACGGGGCCGGGACTTCTACGAGCAGTACTTC
CAIRGRDFYEQYF
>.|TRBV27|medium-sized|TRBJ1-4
TGTGCCAGCGGGGCACGGTTAAATGAAAAACTGTTTTTT
CASGARLNEKLFF
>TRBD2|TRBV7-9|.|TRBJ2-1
TGTGCCAGCAGCTTATATTCTAGCGGGGAATCCTACAATGAGCAGTTCTTC
CASSLYSSGESYNEQFF